The present entry profiles one TCR beta chain with its context. What it recognizes is unknown. From germline, CDR1 is LNHNV and CDR2 YYDKDF (reference sequence). Trimming removed 0 bases from V and 7 bases from J, with 12 bases in between. The CDR3 has 15 residues. The sample is drawn from a study of OX40 agonist ivuxolimab in advanced cancers. Study-wide points: Antigen specificity was not determined for the expanded peripheral T cells. Expanded clones belonging to CD8+ T cells outnumbered, on average, those of CD4+. At doses 0.1 to 3.0 mg/kg, CD4+ and CD8+ clones expanded.

Baseline was the first blood sampling point, followed by cycle 4 day 1 and cycle 7 day 1. The method was immunoSEQ multiplex PCR; TCRdb's version includes in-frame clones alone and lacks a portion of them. The repertoire holds 70,000 or so clones, roughly 85% seen once, with under 20% in the top ten. The sequence was obtained from an adult with an advanced solid tumor such as melanoma, head and neck, liver or kidney cancer. Sequencing used CD4+ or CD8+ T cells sorted from blood, obtained in a trial of the OX40 agonist ivuxolimab. The chain is built from TRBV15 and TRBJ1-4; D unclear. The CDR3, as DNA: TGTGCCACCAGCAGAGATCGGGCAACCGGTGAAAAACTGTTTTTT. Translating gives CATSRDRATGEKLFF. The variable domain in full, completed from reference TRBV15 and TRBJ1-4, reads DAMVIQNPRYQVTQFGKPVTLSCSQTLNHNVMYWYQQKSSQAPKLLFHYYDKDFNNEADTPDNFQSRRPNTSFCFLDIRSPGLGDTAMYLCATSRDRATGEKLFFGSGTQLSVL.